A selection of T cell receptor beta chains follows, all from one sample in a study of blood T cell repertoires in COVID-19. Method: immunoSEQ multiplex PCR; TCRdb's copy keeps in-frame clones and lacks some. The sample shows some 270,000 clones, roughly 84% of them seen only once. Specimen: peripheral blood. The receptors here all came from a person aged 70 to 85 with COVID-19, enrolled during active disease. The CDR3 runs from the conserved cysteine through the conserved F or W. D genes are given only for firm matches. Clone sizes are given selectively: once, few, many, or a class where the clone is expanded.

TRBJ1-1 NA TRBV7-2 NA CASSQGMNTEAFF TGTGCCAGCAGTCAGGGCATGAACACTGAAGCTTTCTTT
TRBJ1-2 NA TRBV28 TRBD1 CASSFTGGTGGYGYTF TGTGCCAGCAGTTTTACCGGCGGGACAGGGGGTTATGGCTACACCTTC
TRBJ1-2 NA TRBV3-1/TRBV3-2 TRBD1 CASSQLDRDYGYTF TGTGCCAGCAGCCAGTTGGACAGGGACTATGGCTACACCTTC
TRBJ2-2 NA TRBV5-1 NA CASSLDLRAGELFF TGCGCCAGCAGCTTGGATTTGCGGGCCGGGGAGCTGTTTTTT
TRBJ2-7 NA TRBV19 TRBD1 CASSRDRAYEQYF TGTGCCAGTAGTCGGGACAGGGCCTACGAGCAGTACTTC
TRBJ2-1 NA TRBV6-5 TRBD2 CASSYSGSGGRNEQFF TGTGCCAGCAGTTACTCTGGTAGCGGGGGAAGGAATGAGCAGTTCTTC
TRBJ1-3 once TRBV5-4 NA CASSLAGVGGNTIYF TGTGCCAGCAGCTTGGCAGGGGTGGGAGGAAACACCATATATTTT
TRBJ2-2 NA TRBV28 TRBD1 CAGGQMNTGELFF TGTGCCGGGGGACAGATGAACACCGGGGAGCTGTTTTTT
TRBJ2-1 NA TRBV7-3 TRBD1 CASSLTNRGVAIF TGTGCCAGCAGCTTAACTAACAGGGGTGTTGCGATCTTC
TRBJ2-2 NA TRBV30 TRBD2 CAWSGGLAATGELFF TGTGCCTGGAGTGGCGGACTAGCGGCCACCGGGGAGCTGTTTTTT
TRBJ2-1 NA TRBV7-9 NA CASSSPPTGSVYNEQFF TGTGCCAGCAGCTCCCCTCCAACAGGGTCAGTCTACAATGAGCAGTTCTTC
TRBJ1-1 NA TRBV4-3 NA CASSQDAPPTAEAFF TGCGCCAGCAGCCAAGATGCCCCTCCTACGGCTGAAGCTTTCTTT
TRBJ1-1 NA TRBV7-3 TRBD1 CASSLTGQGAEAFF TGTGCCAGCAGCTTAACAGGACAGGGGGCTGAAGCTTTCTTT
TRBJ1-5 NA TRBV6-5 NA CASSRDSGNQPQHF TGTGCCAGCAGCCGCGACAGCGGCAATCAGCCCCAGCATTTT
TRBJ2-5 few TRBV5-6 TRBD1 CASSLWAGGETQYF TGTGCCAGCAGCTTGTGGGCAGGGGGAGAGACCCAGTACTTC
TRBJ1-2 NA TRBV28 NA CASSLRGATNYGYTF TGTGCCAGCAGTTTACGGGGGGCCACTAACTATGGCTACACCTTC
TRBJ2-1 few TRBV19 TRBD2 CAVTRGLAGGEQFF TGTGCCGTTACCAGAGGCCTAGCGGGAGGTGAGCAGTTCTTC
TRBJ1-6 NA TRBV28 NA CASSLLGGDSPLHF TGTGCCAGCAGTTTACTCGGGGGGGATTCACCCCTCCACTTT
TRBJ2-7 NA TRBV5-1 NA CASRWGSQSSYEQYF TGCGCCAGCAGGTGGGGCTCCCAAAGCTCCTACGAGCAGTACTTC
TRBJ2-2 NA TRBV29-1 TRBD1 CSVGPGTGWPGELFF TGCAGCGTTGGACCCGGGACAGGGTGGCCCGGGGAGCTGTTTTTT
TRBJ2-5 NA TRBV15 TRBD2 CATSSRLAEETQYF TGTGCCACCAGCAGTAGACTAGCGGAAGAGACCCAGTACTTC